One T cell receptor (beta chain) is described in this entry. These data come from a study of blood T cell repertoires in COVID-19. For the study at large: Sites across the United States, Italy and Spain contributed samples from acute and convalescent COVID-19. In each case, the material was cDNA or gDNA derived from T cells, B-cell-depleted T cells, or PBMCs.

After removal of 4 bases from V and 6 bases from J, the junction contained 22 bases not matched to a gene. This CDR3 comprises 20 residues. Germline values: CDR1 LGHNA, CDR2 YSLEER. Authors' methods: Amplification of reference gene primers was used by the study to estimate nucleated cell counts. Clones were sequenced by immunoSEQ multiplex PCR, and TCRdb holds only the in-frame ones, with some missing. Clone size and the V and J calls come from that table; the DNA yielded D and trimming. The sample gives 200,000 to 250,000 clones, around four fifths of which show up once; more than 4.5% is in the top ten.

The specimen was peripheral blood. This TCR came from a woman aged 60-75 years who had recovered from COVID-19. V usage is TRBV4-3 and J usage is TRBJ2-2, with 8 bases aligning to TRBD1. CDR3 amino acids: CASSREGGNRGMSGAGELFF. The CDR3 DNA reads TGCGCCAGCAGCCGAGAAGGTGGCAACAGGGGGATGAGTGGGGCCGGGGAGCTGTTTTTT.